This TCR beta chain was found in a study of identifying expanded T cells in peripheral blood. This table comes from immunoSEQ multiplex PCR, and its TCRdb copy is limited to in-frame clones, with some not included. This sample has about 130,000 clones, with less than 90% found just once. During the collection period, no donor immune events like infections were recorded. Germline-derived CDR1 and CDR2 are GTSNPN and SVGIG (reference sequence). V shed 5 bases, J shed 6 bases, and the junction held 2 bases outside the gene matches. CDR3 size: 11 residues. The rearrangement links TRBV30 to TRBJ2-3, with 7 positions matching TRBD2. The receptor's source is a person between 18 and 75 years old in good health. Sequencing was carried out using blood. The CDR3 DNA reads TGTGCCTGGGGGGAGGGCGATACGCAGTATTTT. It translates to CAWGEGDTQYF.